The sequence of this T cell receptor beta chain was determined in a study of T cell responses to AZD1222 COVID-19 vaccine. Study findings and constraints: Baseline antibody screening turned up just six or seven seropositive AZD1222 recipients. Nearly half of spike-specific TCRs reportedly go after variant regions that carry no mutations. Among vaccine-associated CD4 TCRs, coverage spanned spike, with dominance at 160-218 and 743-854.

Libraries were prepared by immunoSEQ multiplex PCR; TCRdb keeps only in-frame clonotypes and omits some of them. Seen here are roughly 80,000 clones, less than 95% observed once, and the top ten hold 5% to 5.5%. Germline CDR1 MNHEY, CDR2 SVGAGI. Trimming cost V 4 bases and J 0 bases, with 8 bases left between them. The CDR3 consists of 14 residues. Comments on this clone: What it binds is not known.

This receptor was identified in an adult who received the AZD1222 COVID-19 vaccine. The J gene is TRBJ2-3, the V gene TRBV6-5; D remains unclear. This sample comprised peripheral blood, obtained 28 days after the second AZD1222 dose. The CDR3 nucleotides are TGTGCCAGCAGTTTACGCGATAGCACAGATACGCAGTATTTT. Amino acid sequence: CASSLRDSTDTQYF.